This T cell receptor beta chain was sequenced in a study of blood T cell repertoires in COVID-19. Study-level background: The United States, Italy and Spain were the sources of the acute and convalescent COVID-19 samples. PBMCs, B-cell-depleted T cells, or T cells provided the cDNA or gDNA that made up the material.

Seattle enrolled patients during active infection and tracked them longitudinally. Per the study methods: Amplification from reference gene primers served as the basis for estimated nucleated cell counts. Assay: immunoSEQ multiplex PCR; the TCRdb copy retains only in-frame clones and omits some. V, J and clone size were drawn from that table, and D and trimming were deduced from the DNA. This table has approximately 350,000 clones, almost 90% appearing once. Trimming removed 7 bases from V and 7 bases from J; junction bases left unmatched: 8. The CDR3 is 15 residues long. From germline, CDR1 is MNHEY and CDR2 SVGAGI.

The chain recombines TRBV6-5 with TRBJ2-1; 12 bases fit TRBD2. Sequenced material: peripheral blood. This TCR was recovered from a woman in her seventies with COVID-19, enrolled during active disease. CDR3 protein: CASTSSGGAGNEQFF. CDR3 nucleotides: TGTGCCAGCACTTCTAGCGGGGGGGCCGGGAATGAGCAGTTCTTC.